This T cell receptor (beta chain) was profiled in a study of graft-versus-host responses after intestinal transplantation (TCRdb year 2021). Context from the whole study: The transplants that recipients received were multivisceral, liver-intestinal, or isolated intestinal. Alloreactive clones were identified by sequencing pre-transplant mixed lymphocyte reaction products and comparing these products with unstimulated pre-transplant donor and recipient T cells. A peak of at least 4% donor T cells among recipient peripheral blood mononuclear cells was the definition used for donor T cell macrochimerism. All recipients received anti-thymocyte globulin induction followed by maintenance tacrolimus and steroids for two to four years. Bulk TCR-beta CDR3 sequencing was used to track graft-versus-host and host-versus-graft alloreactive T cell clones in the graft, circulation and bone marrow after intestinal transplantation. Instead of going to the commercial service, samples from a few later patients were sequenced in-house on an Illumina MiSeq and processed with MiXCR. Of the 20 to 30 intestinal transplant recipients enrolled in the cohort, one of whom was a retransplant, a few patients without pretransplant specimens were excluded. What the study reported, not specific to this receptor: GvH clones turned up in recipient bone marrow, with some appearing earlier in ileal mucosa or blood, a pattern consistent with an intestinal mucosal origin. Early after transplant, declines in HvG clones were associated with peak levels of circulating GvH clones. The conclusions were limited by the relatively low number and heterogeneity of the intestinal transplant patients. High GvH to HvG T cell clonal ratios were observed in the allografts of patients with donor T cell macrochimerism.

Taken with the paper, the label for time point translates to: cells obtained before transplantation from donor or recipient. CD3+CD4+ and CD3+CD8+ populations were FACS-sorted from unstimulated pre-transplant donor and recipient cells taken from spleen or lymph nodes. The CDR3 contains 14 residues, cysteine and phenylalanine counted. Left in the record is the CDR3 DNA by itself, 42 bases read in frame from the first base. Looking up the germline V gene yields CDR1 MNHEY and CDR2 SVGAGI. Trimming takes 5 bases off V and 9 bases off J; junction bases not matched to a gene: 8. Receptors were amplified or captured by the immunoSEQ multiplex PCR assay. For most patients, genomic DNA was isolated using the Qiagen DNeasy Blood and Tissue Kit and was shipped frozen to Adaptive Biotechnologies for TCR sequencing. Adaptive Biotechnologies carried out high-throughput TCR-beta CDR3 sequencing of genomic DNA for most patients. The authors' analysis ran thus. Adaptive's ImmunoSEQ software was the source of the TCR sequencing data for roughly 19 patients, while a few other patients were processed with MiXCR and VDJtools. To correct CD4 versus CD8 sorting errors, sequences present in both subsets at a frequency ratio below 5:1 were removed. CDR3 nucleotide sequences shared by donor and recipient were removed because the origin of these sequences could not be assigned. At least 2-fold expansion over unstimulated cells and a minimum CFSE-low frequency of 0.002% (template counts) or 0.001% (read counts) were required for clones to be classified as alloreactive. Mappable clones were those detected in sequenced pre-transplant spleen, lymph node, or MLR CFSE-low populations of the donor or recipient. The cumulative frequency of alloreactive clones was calculated as a percentage of all sequences, weighted by copy number. What TCRdb holds here is the immuneACCESS table cut down to in-frame rearrangements. Part of the clones is not present; checked against another copy, under half of the missing clones reflect an unresolved V gene, and the others are unexplained. V, J and clone size are those of that table, while D and trimming were read from the DNA. A total of roughly 100,000 clones appear in this sample, about 90% of them only once. The leading ten clones occupy about 0.9% of the sample.

A word on this clone: No cognate antigen has been identified for it. Base qualities were left out, and no much larger clone turns up one base away.

Sequenced material: unstimulated CD4+ T cells sorted from spleen or lymph node cells, taken before intestinal transplant. This receptor was taken from a human donor who received an intestinal transplant. The sequence links TRBV6-5 to TRBJ2-5; the junction holds 11 bases that match TRBD1. The DNA reads TGTGCCAGCAGTGTAACCGGGACAGGGGGTTCCCAGTACTTC. It codes for CASSVTGTGGSQYF.